One and the same sample provided the 14 T cell receptor beta chains below, sequenced in a study of T cells in women clearing cervical HPV infection. Measured with immunoSEQ multiplex PCR; TCRdb has only the in-frame clones, and not every one. The listing records around 48,000 clones. The sample was blood buffy coat. These receptors originate from a woman between 18 and 70 years old with a cervical HPV16 infection that either progressed to CIN3+ or cleared (not recorded which).

About this clone itself: The read finishes 3 residues shy of the CDR3 end, and the germline J gene is used to complete it. The chain employs TRBV4-1 and TRBJ2-5; 9 bases line up with TRBD2. The trim removed 1 base at V and 4 bases at J, leaving 1 base unmatched. Germline CDR1 is MGHRA and CDR2 is YSYEKL. The CDR3 is 14 residues long. The CDR3 protein is CASSQGLAVETQYF. The CDR3 DNA, read in part, is TGCGCCAGCAGCCAAGGACTAGCGGTAGAGACC.

In the case of this clone: The missing CDR3 end, 3 residues past where the read stops, is filled in from the germline J gene. The rearrangement uses TRBV5-4 and TRBJ1-1; possibly TRBD1 for D (5 bases). Germline V CDR1 and CDR2: SGHNT, YYREEE (reference sequence). V lost 4 bases to trimming and J lost 0 bases, with 13 bases between them. The CDR3 has 15 amino acids. Partial CDR3 DNA: TGTGCCAGCAGCCCGGGGGGACGGATGAACACTGAA. This codes for CASSPGGRMNTE. The full-length CDR3 reads as CASSPGGRMNTEAFF.

Comment on this clone: The CDR3 end falls 3 residues outside the read, so it is completed with the germline J gene. The J gene is TRBJ2-5, the V gene TRBV7-8; 11 bases fit TRBD2. V was clipped by 5 bases and J by 4 bases; unmatched bases: 9. CDR1 is SGHVS and CDR2 is FQNEAQ in the germline V gene. The CDR3 loop spans 16 amino acids. Incomplete CDR3 DNA: TGTGCCAGCAGCCCAACTAGCGGGGGCGCCCCAGAGACC. Encoded protein: CASSPTSGGAPET. The CDR3 in its entirety is CASSPTSGGAPETQYF.

A word on this clone: The read comes to an end 3 residues before the CDR3 does, leaving the germline J gene to fill in the end. The chain carries TRBV5-6 and TRBJ2-1; TRBD1 might be the D (5 bases). The germline gives CDR1 SGHDT, CDR2 YYEEEE. The V and J ends lost 0 bases and 6 bases respectively, with 7 bases between them. This CDR3 has 13 amino acids. The sequenced CDR3 bases are TGTGCCAGCAGCTTGGGGGGCCCCAATGAG. Protein sequence: CASSLGGPNE. From start to end, the CDR3 is CASSLGGPNEQFF.

Of note for this clone: The read terminates 3 residues before the CDR3 end, so the remaining end is supplied by the germline J gene. The chain uses TRBV5-1 and TRBJ2-7; D is undetermined. The CDR3 contains 11 residues. The germline V gene has CDR1 SGHRS and CDR2 YFSETQ. The V gene lost 7 bases and the J gene lost 3 bases, with 8 bases spanning the gap. CDR3 sequence reads: CASRGLYEQYF. The part of the CDR3 DNA that was read is TGCGCCAGCCGCGGTCTCTACGAG.

A word on this clone: Read sequence stops 3 residues before the CDR3 end, and the germline J gene provides the missing end. The chain couples TRBV5-8 to TRBJ2-1; TRBD2 matches 11 bases. Per the germline V gene, CDR1 is SGHTS and CDR2 is YDEGEE. The CDR3 consists of 15 residues. After removal of 10 bases from V and 6 bases from J, the junction contained 12 bases not matched to a gene. The CDR3 DNA, read in part, is TGTGCCCAGGGGACACTAGCGGGAGTCCCCAATGAG. Protein sequence: CAQGTLAGVPNE. Given in full, the CDR3 is CAQGTLAGVPNEQFF. Supplemented by reference TRBV5-8 and TRBJ2-1, the full variable domain reads EAGVTQSPTHLIKTRGQQATLRCSPISGHTSVYWYQQALGLGLQFLLWYDEGEERNRGNFPPRFSGRQFPNYSSELNVNALELEDSALYLCAQGTLAGVPNEQFFGPGTRLTVL.

Of note for this clone: Read data end 3 residues before the CDR3 end; the end is taken from the germline J gene. V usage is TRBV7-3 and J usage is TRBJ2-1; 7 bases line up with TRBD1. Germline values: CDR1 SGHTA, CDR2 FQGTGA. The V gene end was trimmed by 3 bases and the J gene end by 5 bases; junction bases not matched to a gene: 1. This CDR3 spans 13 amino acids. This CDR3 reads CASSFTGDNEQFF. CDR3 DNA (partial): TGTGCCAGCAGCTTTACAGGGGACAATGAG.

For this clone: Read coverage stops 3 residues before the CDR3 terminus; the germline J gene supplies the remainder. The rearrangement joins TRBV6-2 or TRBV6-3 to TRBJ1-2; TRBD1 matches 7 bases. The length of the CDR3 is 11 residues. Germline V gives CDR1 MNHEY, CDR2 SVGEGT. J gave up 3 bases and V 8 bases, and 0 bases lay outside the gene matches. The CDR3 sequence: CASGQDYGYTF. Incomplete CDR3 DNA: TGTGCCAGCGGACAGGACTATGGC.

Details on this clone: The read comes to an end 3 residues before the CDR3 does, leaving the germline J gene to fill in the end. The rearrangement links TRBV7-2 to TRBJ2-2; D call uncertain. Deletions cut 5 bases from V and 5 bases from J, with 12 bases between. The CDR3 covers 14 residues. Germline loops: CDR1 SGHTA, CDR2 FQGNSA. The sequenced CDR3 bases are TGTACCAGCAGCCTGACACTGGGTACCGGGGAG. Its protein is CTSSLTLGTGE. The entire CDR3 is CTSSLTLGTGELFF.

The CDR3 DNA, read in part, is TGTGCTAGTGGTTTGGGGGCGGGAGGC. Amino acid sequence: CASGLGAGG. The CDR3 in its entirety is CASGLGAGGYTF. The chain carries TRBV12-5 and TRBJ1-2; D unresolved. The read finishes 3 residues shy of the CDR3 end, and the germline J gene is used to complete it. Germline CDR1 is LGHNT and CDR2 is FRNRAP. The CDR3 length is 12 residues.

A word on this clone: Read coverage stops 3 residues before the CDR3 terminus; the germline J gene supplies the remainder. The chain is built from TRBV10-3 and TRBJ1-2, with D tentatively TRBD1 (6 bases). Germline-derived CDR1 and CDR2 are ENHRY and SYGVKD. V shed 6 bases and J shed 3 bases, with 8 bases lying between them. CDR3 length equals 12 residues. The CDR3: CAIRAGDYGYTF. The covered CDR3 bases are TGTGCCATCAGGGCAGGGGACTATGGC.

A remark on this clone: The DNA ends 3 residues before the CDR3 does, and the rest of the CDR3 is filled in from the germline J gene. The rearrangement uses TRBV9 and TRBJ2-5; 10 bases are a match to TRBD2. The J segment lost 0 bases and the V segment lost 4 bases, leaving 6 bases of the junction unmatched. This CDR3 has 16 residues. Germline V lookup: CDR1 SGDLS, CDR2 YYNGEE. CDR3 in amino acids: CASSQAAGGNQETQYF. Partial CDR3 DNA: TGTGCCAGCAGCCAGGCAGCGGGGGGGAACCAAGAGACC. The full variable domain, in which reference TRBV9 and TRBJ2-5 provide the parts outside the CDR3, is DSGVTQTPKHLITATGQRVTLRCSPRSGDLSVYWYQQSLDQGLQFLIQYYNGEERAKGNILERFSAQQFPDLHSELNLSSLELGDSALYFCASSQAAGGNQETQYFGPGTRLLVL.

Regarding this clone: The CDR3 goes on 3 residues after the read ends, and that part is filled in from the germline J gene. This rearrangement joins TRBV20-1 to TRBJ2-7, with 7 bases identical to TRBD2. In germline, CDR1 is DFQATT, CDR2 SNEGSKA (reference sequence). With 6 bases clipped from V and 5 bases from J, the junction kept 4 bases outside the gene matches. CDR3 length: 11 residues. The CDR3 bases that were read are TGCAGTGCGGGGCTAGCGGACGAG. This encodes CSAGLADE. The whole CDR3 sequence reads CSAGLADEQYF.

A remark on this clone: From the germline J gene comes the end of the CDR3, since the read stops 3 residues before it. V usage is TRBV18 and J usage is TRBJ1-1, with D perhaps matching TRBD1 (6 bases). The CDR3 sequence is 14 residues long. With 4 bases removed from V and 3 bases from J, the gap between germline ends came to 12 bases. The V gene's germline CDR1 is KGHSH and CDR2 LQKENI. CDR3 amino acids: CASSRVQGDTEAFF. The part of the CDR3 DNA that was read is TGTGCCAGCTCACGTGTACAGGGAGACACTGAA.